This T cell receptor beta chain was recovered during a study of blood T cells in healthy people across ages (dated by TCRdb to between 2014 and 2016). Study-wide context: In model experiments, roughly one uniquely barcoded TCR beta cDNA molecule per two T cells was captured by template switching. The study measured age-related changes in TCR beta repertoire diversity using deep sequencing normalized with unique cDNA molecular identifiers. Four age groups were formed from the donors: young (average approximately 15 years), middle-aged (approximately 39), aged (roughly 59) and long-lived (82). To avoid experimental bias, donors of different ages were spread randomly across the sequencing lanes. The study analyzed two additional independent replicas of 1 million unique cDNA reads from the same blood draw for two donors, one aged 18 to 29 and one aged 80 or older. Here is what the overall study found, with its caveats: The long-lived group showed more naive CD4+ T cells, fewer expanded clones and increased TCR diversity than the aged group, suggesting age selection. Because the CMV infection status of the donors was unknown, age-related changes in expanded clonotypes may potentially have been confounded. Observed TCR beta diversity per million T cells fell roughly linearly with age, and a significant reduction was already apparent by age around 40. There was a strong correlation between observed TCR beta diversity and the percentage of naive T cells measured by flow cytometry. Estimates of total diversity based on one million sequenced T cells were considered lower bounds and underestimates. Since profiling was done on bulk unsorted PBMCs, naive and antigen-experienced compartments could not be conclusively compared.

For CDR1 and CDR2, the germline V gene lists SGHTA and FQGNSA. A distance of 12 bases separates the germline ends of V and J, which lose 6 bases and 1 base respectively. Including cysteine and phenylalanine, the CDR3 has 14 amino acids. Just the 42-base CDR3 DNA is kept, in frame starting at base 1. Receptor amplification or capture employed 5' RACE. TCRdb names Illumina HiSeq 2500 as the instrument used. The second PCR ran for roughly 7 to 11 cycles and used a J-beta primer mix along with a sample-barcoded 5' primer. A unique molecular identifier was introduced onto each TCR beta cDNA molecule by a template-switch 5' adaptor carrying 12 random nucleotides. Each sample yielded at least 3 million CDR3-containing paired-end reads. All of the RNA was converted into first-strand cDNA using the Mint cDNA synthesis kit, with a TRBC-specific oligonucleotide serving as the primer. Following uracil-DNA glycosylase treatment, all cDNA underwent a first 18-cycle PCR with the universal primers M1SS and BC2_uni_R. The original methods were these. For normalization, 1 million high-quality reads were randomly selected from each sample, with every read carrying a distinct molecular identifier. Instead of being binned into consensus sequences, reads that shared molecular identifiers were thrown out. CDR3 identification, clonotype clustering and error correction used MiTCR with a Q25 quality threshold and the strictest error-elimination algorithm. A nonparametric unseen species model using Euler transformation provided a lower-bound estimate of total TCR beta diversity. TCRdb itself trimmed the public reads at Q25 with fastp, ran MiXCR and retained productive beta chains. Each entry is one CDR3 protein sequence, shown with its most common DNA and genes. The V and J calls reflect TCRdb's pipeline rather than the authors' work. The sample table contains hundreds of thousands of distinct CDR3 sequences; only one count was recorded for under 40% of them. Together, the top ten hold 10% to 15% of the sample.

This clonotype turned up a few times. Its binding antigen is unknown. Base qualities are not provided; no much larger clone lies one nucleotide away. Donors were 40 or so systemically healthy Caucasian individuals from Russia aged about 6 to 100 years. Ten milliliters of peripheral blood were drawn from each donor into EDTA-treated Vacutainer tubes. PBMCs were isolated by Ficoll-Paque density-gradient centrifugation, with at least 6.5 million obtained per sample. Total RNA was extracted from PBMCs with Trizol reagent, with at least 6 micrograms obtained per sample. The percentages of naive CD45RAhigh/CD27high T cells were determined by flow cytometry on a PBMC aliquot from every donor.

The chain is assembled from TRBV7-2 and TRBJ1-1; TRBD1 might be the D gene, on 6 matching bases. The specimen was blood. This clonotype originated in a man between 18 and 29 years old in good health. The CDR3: CASRRQDGNTEAFF. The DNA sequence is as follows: TGTGCCAGCAGGAGACAGGATGGGAACACTGAAGCTTTCTTT.